The subject of this entry is one T cell receptor (beta chain). Germline assignment: CDR1 LNHDA and CDR2 SQIVND (reference sequence). Losses at the gene ends were 5 bases for V and 4 bases for J; bases not matched to a gene: 8. This CDR3 has 15 residues. This specimen belongs to a study of intratumoral heterogeneity in liver cancer. Only in-frame clones appear in the TCRdb table, and some are missing; sequencing was by immunoSEQ multiplex PCR. Among tens of thousands of clones listed, 73% were seen once. The chain uses TRBV19 and TRBJ1-2; TRBD1 matches 9 bases. This TCR derives from a woman between 65 and 79 years old with hepatocellular carcinoma. The sample was tumor-adjacent normal tissue, taken before any cancer treatment. Here the CDR3 DNA reads TGTGCCAGTAGTCTCGGGACAGGGAATTTCTATGGCTACACCTTC. Translated: CASSLGTGNFYGYTF. Full variable domain (missing parts from reference TRBV19 and TRBJ1-2): DGGITQSPKYLFRKEGQNVTLSCEQNLNHDAMYWYRQDPGQGLRLIYYSQIVNDFQKGDIAEGYSVSREKKESFPLTVTSAQKNPTAFYLCASSLGTGNFYGYTFGSGTRLTVV.